This TCR beta chain is drawn from a study of metastatic and nonmetastatic thyroid tumors. As for the study in general: It was across blood and tumor or nodule tissue from malignant and benign thyroid patients that repertoires were compared.

As to this clone: Its specificity is unknown.

Authors' methods: It was from CDR3 differences across clinicopathological groups that a distant-metastasis classifier for papillary thyroid cancer was built. TCRdb re-called clones via MiXCR from the PCR reads. Here the V and J calls rest on TCRdb's processing, not on the authors' analysis. The profile shows 10,000 to 15,000 clones, 27% of them singletons. V lost 5 bases, J lost 0 bases, and 15 bases lay in between. CDR3 size: 16 residues. CDR1 and CDR2 from the germline V gene are SGHRS and YFSETQ. Nobody among the patients had been given any treatment before thyroid surgery. General study points: Patients with malignant thyroid tumors reportedly had significantly higher TCR beta diversity than those with benign nodules, in blood and tumor.

The rearrangement uses TRBV5-1 and TRBJ1-3; D is undetermined. The sequenced sample consisted of tumor tissue. This TCR was recovered from a female donor with papillary thyroid cancer or a benign thyroid nodule (not recorded which). Some clones in this sample may be carry-over from other donors' samples. In nucleotides, the CDR3 is TGCGCCAGCAGTGGAGCAAGCGCTGCCTCTGGAAACACCATATATTTT. Protein sequence: CASSGASAASGNTIYF.